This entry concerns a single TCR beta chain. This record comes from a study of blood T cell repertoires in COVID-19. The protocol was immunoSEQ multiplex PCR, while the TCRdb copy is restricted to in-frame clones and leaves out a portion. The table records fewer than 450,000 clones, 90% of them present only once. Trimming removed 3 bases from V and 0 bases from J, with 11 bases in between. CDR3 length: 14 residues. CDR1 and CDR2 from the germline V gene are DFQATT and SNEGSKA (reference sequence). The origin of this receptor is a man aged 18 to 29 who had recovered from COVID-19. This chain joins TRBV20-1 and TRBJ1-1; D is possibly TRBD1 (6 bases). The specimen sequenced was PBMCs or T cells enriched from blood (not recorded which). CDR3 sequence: CSASISGVNTEAFF. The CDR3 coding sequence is TGCAGTGCTAGTATATCAGGGGTGAACACTGAAGCTTTCTTT.